This entry is about one T cell receptor beta chain. Antigen specificity is unknown. Profiled with immunoSEQ multiplex PCR; TCRdb holds only in-frame clones, not every one. In the table there are under 200,000 clones, about 88% of which are singletons. The data originate from a study of cytomegalovirus exposure and HLA in healthy donors. The study's findings and limits: The tendency of first-cohort TCR clusters to co-occur in the 90 to 150 validation repertoires was the finding of a later analysis. According to the study, 150 to 200 TCR beta chains were cytomegalovirus-associated.

This CDR3 comprises 17 residues. The V and J ends lost 1 base and 4 bases, in that order; junction bases with no gene match: 11. From germline, CDR1 is MGHRA and CDR2 YSYEKL. The sample taken for sequencing was PBMCs. This receptor was taken from a woman under 30 in good health and CMV-seronegative. The rearrangement uses TRBV4-1 and TRBJ2-5, with TRBD1 identical over 8 bases. CDR3 sequence (DNA): TGCGCCAGCAGCCAAGGGCGGGGACAGGAGAAAGGAGAGACCCAGTACTTC. This gives the protein CASSQGRGQEKGETQYF.